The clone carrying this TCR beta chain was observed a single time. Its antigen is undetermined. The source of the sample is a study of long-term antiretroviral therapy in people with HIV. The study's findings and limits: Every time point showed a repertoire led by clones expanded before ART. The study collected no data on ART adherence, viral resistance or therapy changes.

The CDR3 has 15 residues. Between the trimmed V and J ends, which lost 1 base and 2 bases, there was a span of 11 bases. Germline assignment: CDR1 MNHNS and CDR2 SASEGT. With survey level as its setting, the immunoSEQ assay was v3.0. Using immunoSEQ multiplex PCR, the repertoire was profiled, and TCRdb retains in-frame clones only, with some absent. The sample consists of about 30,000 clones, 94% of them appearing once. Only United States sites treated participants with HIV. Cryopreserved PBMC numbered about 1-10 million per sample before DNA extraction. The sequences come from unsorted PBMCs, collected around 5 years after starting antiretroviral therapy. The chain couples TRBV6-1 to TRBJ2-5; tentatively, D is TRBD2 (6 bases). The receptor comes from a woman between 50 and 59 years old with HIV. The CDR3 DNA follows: TGTGCCAGCAGTGAAGGTTGGGGGAGGCAAGAGACCCAGTACTTC. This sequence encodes CASSEGWGRQETQYF.